This T cell receptor beta chain was sequenced during a study of T cells in Graves' hyperthyroidism and ophthalmopathy (dated by TCRdb to between 2018 and 2020). With respect to the entire study: Peripheral blood samples were taken at initial diagnosis, before any treatment was given. To identify distinguishing TCR V-J signatures, a discovery cohort of roughly 100 patients was used, comprising 43 with Graves' ophthalmopathy and around 60 with stable Graves' hyperthyroidism. Prospective prediction of ophthalmopathy was tested in an independent validation cohort of fewer than 20 hyperthyroidism patients and approximately 17 patients who later progressed to ophthalmopathy. The 90 to 100 discovery patients were randomly split 7:3 into training and test sets. Thyroid tissue and blood T-cell repertoires from about six Graves' hyperthyroidism patients were also compared in the study. After blood sampling, hyperthyroidism patients were treated with methimazole at a starting dose of 30 mg daily, and ophthalmopathy patients were treated with high-dose intravenous methylprednisolone. The paper reports TCR Vbeta CDR3 sequencing of 140 or so peripheral blood samples: around 45 ophthalmopathy, 75 to 80 hyperthyroidism and around 17 progressor patients. General conclusions and limits of the study: In cross-validation, a model built on a 13 V-J signature told ophthalmopathy apart from stable hyperthyroidism with over 85% sensitivity and about 81% specificity, and in testing the same model reached 80%/75%. No statistical method was used to fix the sample size in advance, and group allocation was not hidden from the investigators. In validation, progression to ophthalmopathy was predicted by the model with 55% to 71% sensitivity and approximately 78% specificity, a median of about 6 months before onset. Blood samples also contained most of the expanded thyroid clonotypes (frequency above 0.001), which suggests that blood repertoires may reflect thyroid immune responses.

Ten or more counts support this clonotype. Its antigen is currently not known. Nothing much larger sits one base from this clone, and base qualities are not available. TCR beta CDR3 regions were amplified from RNA transcripts. The first round of RT-PCR for the TCR CDR3 was performed with the HTBI primer set and the Qiagen OneStep RT-PCR kit. The libraries were constructed in a second round of multiplex PCR and then size-selected and purified. Paired-end sequencing of the libraries was performed with 100 bp reads on an Illumina HiSeq2000. The authors' pipeline ran thus. Raw data were processed with SOAPnuke, discarding reads with adapters, uncalled bases, mean Phred below 15, or no exact constant-primer or identifier match. COPE v1.2.5 was used to merge the high-quality paired reads, and each unique nucleotide sequence was defined as a clonotype. MiTCR v1.1 was used to align clonotypes to the IMGT TRBV, TRBD and TRBJ reference segments. The analysis was restricted to V-J combinations with a frequency above 0.0001, which together covered around 99% of the repertoires. The TCS score was defined as the ratio of F50 (clonal expansion) to E x V (chaos), calculated using BLOSUM62-based TCRdist between CDR3 peptides within each V-J. Welch's t-statistics and random forest reduced around 550 V-J features to around 14, which were used in a naive Bayes classifier (R e1071). TCRdb reanalyzed the raw reads on its own, using fastp at Q25 for trimming and MiXCR for clone calling, and kept in-frame beta chains. Merged by CDR3 protein, the rows form single entries marked with the most common genes and DNA. These V and J calls derive from TCRdb rather than the authors' analysis. This sample lists fewer than 650,000 distinct CDR3 sequences; approximately 14% were detected once. Roughly 13% of the sample is held by the ten biggest clonotypes.

The germline V gene specifies MNHNS as CDR1 and SASEGT as CDR2. V and J are trimmed by 5 bases and 9 bases, and the gene matches miss 5 bases of the junction. Taken from cysteine to phenylalanine, the CDR3 has 13 residues. Only the CDR3 DNA is retained, 39 bases long and in frame from the first base. Stable Graves' hyperthyroidism was defined as no progression to ophthalmopathy during 18 months of follow-up. Hyperthyroidism patients were aged 18 to 65 years and newly diagnosed, with disease duration of less than 2 months. The study excluded patients with uncontrolled infections, other autoimmune diseases, pregnancy or lactation. Clinical symptoms, serum thyroxine and TRAb, thyroid ultrasound, and orbital computed tomography formed the basis for the diagnoses. PBMCs were isolated from about 10 ml of fresh peripheral blood by Ficoll-Paque density gradient centrifugation. Total RNA was extracted with Trizol reagent, and quality was checked on an Agilent 2100 Bioanalyzer.

The sequence links TRBV6-1 to TRBJ2-1, with 9 central nucleotides matching TRBD1. The sequencing input was blood. The sequence was collected from a woman between 35 and 50 years old with Graves' hyperthyroidism. CDR3 sequence: CASSSTGGGEQFF. The DNA sequence is as follows: TGTGCCAGCAGTTCAACAGGGGGCGGTGAGCAGTTCTTC.